Detailed here is one TCR beta chain. This record comes from a study of CD8 T cells in Susac syndrome. CDR1 is LGHDT, CDR2 YNNKEL, per germline (reference sequence). V dropped 4 bases and J dropped 4 bases, with 13 bases sitting between them. The CDR3 is 14 amino acids. When the RNA was reverse transcribed, random hexamers were used with an input of roughly 0.5 to 1 ug. A single record per CDR3 protein comes from TCRdb applying MiXCR to the immunoSEQ multiplex PCR reads. Of about 180,000 distinct CDR3 sequences listed, roughly 95% are singletons. Sample: CD4+ T cells from PBMCs. The receptor comes from a human donor with Susac syndrome. The chain uses TRBV3-1 and TRBJ1-2, with D tentatively TRBD1 (6 bases). CDR3 loop: CASSPYRVGYGYTF. CDR3 in DNA: TGTGCCAGCAGCCCGTACAGGGTCGGCTATGGCTACACCTTC.